These 32 T cell receptor beta chains share one sample of origin, sequenced in a study of blood T cell repertoires in COVID-19. Here immunoSEQ multiplex PCR was the method, and the copy in TCRdb shows in-frame clones only, minus some. The sample holds approximately 230,000 clones, around 90% seen once. Sequenced: PBMCs or T cells enriched from blood (not recorded which). The origin of the receptors is a woman aged 18 to 35 who had recovered from COVID-19.

The CDR3 nucleotides read TGCGCCAGCAGCTTGGTAGAGACAGGATTTAATAGCTACACCTTC. Protein: CASSLVETGFNSYTF. The V call is TRBV5-1, the J call TRBJ1-2; D possibly corresponds to TRBD1 (6 bases). CDR3 length: 15 residues. Looked up from germline, CDR1 is SGHRS and CDR2 is YFSETQ. Trimming left V 0 bases short and J 9 bases short, with 18 bases between. The full variable domain, rest sourced from reference TRBV5-1 and TRBJ1-2, is KAGVTQTPRYLIKTRGQQVTLSCSPISGHRSVSWYQQTPGQGLQFLFEYFSETQRNKGNFPGRFSGRQFSNSRSEMNVSTLELGDSALYLCASSLVETGFNSYTFGSGTRLTVV.

The chain joins TRBV28 to TRBJ1-2; tentative D call: TRBD1 (5 bases). Trimming removed 5 bases at V and 4 bases at J, with 20 bases between. Germline-derived CDR1 and CDR2 are MDHEN and SYDVKM. CDR3 size: 16 residues. The CDR3 loop reads CASSGDYGGNPYGYTF. In DNA, the CDR3 is TGTGCCAGCAGTGGGGACTATGGGGGGAATCCCTATGGCTACACCTTC.

This clone has a handful of counts. The J gene is TRBJ1-5, the V gene TRBV11-2; TRBD1 is a possible D gene (5 bases). The CDR3 covers 13 residues. Germline values: CDR1 SGHAT, CDR2 FQNNGV. Between the trimmed V and J ends, which lost 1 base and 6 bases, there was a span of 7 bases. The CDR3 DNA reads as TGTGCCAGCAGCTTAGTAACAGGTCAGCCCCAGCATTTT. Amino acids: CASSLVTGQPQHF.

The chain couples TRBV2 to TRBJ2-5, with 8 positions matching TRBD2. The CDR3 sequence is 15 residues long. After removal of 4 bases from V and 1 base from J, the junction contained 5 bases not matched to a gene. In germline, CDR1 is SNHLY, CDR2 FYNNEI. In DNA, the CDR3 is TGTGCCAGCAGTGGCGGGCGGGAGGCCCAAGAGACCCAGTACTTC. This sequence encodes CASSGGREAQETQYF.

This sequence joins TRBV5-5 and TRBJ2-5; 7 bases align to TRBD1. Germline V gene sequence: CDR1 SGHKS, CDR2 YYEKEE (reference sequence). V was clipped by 4 bases and J by 4 bases; unmatched bases: 10. CDR3 size: 15 residues. CDR3: CASSLNDRVRETQYF. CDR3 sequence (DNA): TGTGCCAGCAGCCTTAATGACAGGGTGCGAGAGACCCAGTACTTC.

This clone came up once. The chain couples TRBV27 to TRBJ2-1, with 8 bases aligning to TRBD2. The CDR3 loop spans 16 amino acids. Per germline, CDR1 MNHEY and CDR2 SMNVEV (reference sequence). V shed 8 bases, J shed 7 bases, and the junction held 16 bases outside the gene matches. CDR3 DNA sequence: TGTGCCAGCGGGGCGTCTAGCGGGTGGGGGGTGAATGAGCAGTTCTTC. Translated: CASGASSGWGVNEQFF.

The V call is TRBV30, the J call TRBJ2-1; TRBD2 aligns across 11 bases. The CDR3 runs to 14 residues. The V segment lost 8 bases and the J segment 0 bases; nucleotides outside the gene matches: 3. Germline V gives CDR1 GTSNPN, CDR2 SVGIG (reference sequence). The CDR3 region has the DNA TGTGCCGGGCTAGCGGGGGGCTCCTACAATGAGCAGTTCTTC. Amino acid sequence: CAGLAGGSYNEQFF.

This chain connects TRBV4-1 to TRBJ2-7, with D possibly TRBD1 on 6 matching bases. This CDR3 contains 15 residues. Trimming removed 2 bases at V and 4 bases at J, with 15 bases between. Germline loops: CDR1 MGHRA, CDR2 YSYEKL. The CDR3 loop reads CASSQWGTSHYEQYF. The CDR3 DNA reads as TGCGCCAGCAGCCAATGGGGGACAAGCCATTACGAGCAGTACTTC.

This clone appeared a single time. The rearrangement links TRBV3-1 (or the pseudogene TRBV3-2) to TRBJ2-7, with 11 bases fitting TRBD1. The ends lost 8 bases at V and 2 bases at J; junction bases unmatched: 2. The CDR3 has 13 amino acids. CDR1 LGHDT and CDR2 YNNKEL come from the germline V gene (reference sequence). DNA for the CDR3: TGTGCCAGCGGGACAGGGGGTCCCTACGAGCAGTACTTC. As protein: CASGTGGPYEQYF.

This clone was recorded once. The J gene is TRBJ2-2, the V gene TRBV12-3 or TRBV12-4, with D uncertain. CDR3 length: 13 amino acids. V shed 6 bases and J shed 6 bases, with 11 bases lying between them. The CDR3 protein is CASSPTRPGELFF. CDR3 sequence (DNA): TGTGCCAGCAGCCCAACGCGGCCCGGGGAGCTGTTTTTT.

The chain links TRBV28 to TRBJ2-7; D gene ambiguous. The CDR3 loop spans 12 amino acids. In germline, CDR1 is MDHEN, CDR2 SYDVKM. Between the trimmed V and J ends, which lost 3 bases and 7 bases, there was a span of 10 bases. The CDR3 sequence is CASSLLVEEQYF. The CDR3 DNA reads as TGTGCCAGCAGTTTGCTAGTAGAGGAGCAGTACTTC.

The chain couples TRBV19 to TRBJ1-1; D remains unclear. Looked up from germline, CDR1 is LNHDA and CDR2 is SQIVND (reference sequence). The length of the CDR3 is 15 residues. V lost 8 bases and J 0 bases, leaving 16 bases between the germline ends. CDR3 DNA sequence: TGTGCCAGTCCCCCAGGTGCAGCCATGAACACTGAAGCTTTCTTT. It specifies CASPPGAAMNTEAFF.

V usage is TRBV19 and J usage is TRBJ1-6; 7 nucleotides align to TRBD1. The CDR3 is 14 residues long. V dropped 3 bases and J dropped 9; count of bases not matched to a gene: 5. Germline V gene data show CDR1 as LNHDA and CDR2 as SQIVND (reference sequence). CDR3 in DNA: TGTGCCAGTAGTATGACAGGGATGGTTTCACCCCTCCACTTT. Amino acid sequence: CASSMTGMVSPLHF.

The chain recombines TRBV18 with TRBJ1-1; D not resolved. CDR1 is KGHSH, CDR2 LQKENI, per germline. The CDR3 runs 13 residues. Trimming left V 6 bases short and J 3 bases short, with 11 bases between. Here the CDR3 reads CASSPTDYTEAFF. The DNA for the CDR3 is TGTGCCAGCTCTCCTACAGATTACACTGAAGCTTTCTTT.

This clone was picked up one time. The chain has TRBV19 and TRBJ1-2; perhaps TRBD1 as D (6 bases). CDR1 and CDR2 from the germline V gene are LNHDA and SQIVND (reference sequence). The CDR3 has 11 amino acids. The ends were cut back, 5 bases at V and 6 bases at J, with 7 bases in the middle. The CDR3, as DNA: TGTGCCAGTAGTTCAGGGGATGGCTACACCTTC. This sequence encodes CASSSGDGYTF.

The rearrangement joins TRBV9 to TRBJ2-6; D is possibly TRBD1 (6 bases). Trimming cost V 3 bases and J 0 bases, with 13 bases left between them. This CDR3 is 17 amino acids long. Germline V gene lookup returns CDR1 SGDLS and CDR2 YYNGEE. The CDR3, as DNA: TGTGCCAGCAGCGCGACAGGCCGGTTCTCTGGGGCCAACGTCCTGACTTTC. It encodes CASSATGRFSGANVLTF.

This chain connects TRBV27 to TRBJ1-1; D remains unclear. V was trimmed by 4 bases and J by 0 bases, leaving 15 bases between them. CDR1 and CDR2 (germline): MNHEY, SMNVEV (reference sequence). The CDR3 covers 16 residues. The CDR3 bases are TGTGCCAGCAGTTCAAAGGGAGTAGGGATGAACACTGAAGCTTTCTTT. Translated: CASSSKGVGMNTEAFF.

V and J are TRBV29-1 and TRBJ1-1, with a possible D match to TRBD1 (6 bases). Looked up from germline, CDR1 is SQVTM and CDR2 is ANQGSEA. The CDR3 is 12 amino acids. Trimming shortened V by 3 bases and J by 4 bases, and 9 bases separated the two germline ends. CDR3 nucleotide sequence: TGCAGCGTTGACAGGGGACGCACTGAAGCTTTCTTT. This codes for CSVDRGRTEAFF.

J is TRBJ2-3 and V is TRBV27, with D perhaps TRBD2 (7 bases). CDR3 length: 14 residues. Germline-derived CDR1 and CDR2 are MNHEY and SMNVEV (reference sequence). V was cut by 3 bases and J by 6 bases, with 13 bases left in between. The CDR3 here is CASSFGGRGDTQYF. The CDR3 nucleotides are TGTGCCAGCAGTTTCGGTGGGAGGGGGGATACGCAGTATTTT.

This clone appeared once. The V call is TRBV21-1, the J call TRBJ1-1. TRBV21-1 is shown as a pseudogene. The CDR3 length is 16 residues. Here the CDR3 reads CASRGRGGVMNTEAFF. Here the CDR3 DNA reads TGTGCCAGCAGGGGGCGCGGGGGGGTCATGAACACTGAAGCTTTCTTT.

This chain links TRBV5-4 with TRBJ2-2; 9 bases map to TRBD1. The V gene's germline CDR1 is SGHNT and CDR2 YYREEE (reference sequence). The junction had 1 base not matched to a gene; V was cut back by 4 bases and J by 3 bases. The CDR3 spans 14 residues. CDR3 sequence reads: CASSRTGDTGELFF. The CDR3, as DNA: TGTGCCAGCAGCAGGACAGGGGACACCGGGGAGCTGTTTTTT.

This chain connects TRBV28 to TRBJ1-2; weak D call: TRBD1 (5 bases). The germline gives CDR1 MDHEN, CDR2 SYDVKM. V gave up 8 bases and J gave up 0 bases, with 13 bases separating them. The CDR3 extends over 14 amino acids. In DNA form, the CDR3 reads TGTGCCAGCGGTGGCGGGGGAACTAACTATGGCTACACCTTC. As protein: CASGGGGTNYGYTF.

The gene calls are TRBV28 and TRBJ1-5, with a weak D call TRBD1 (6 bases). The CDR3 is 14 residues long. V dropped 4 bases and J dropped 7 bases, with 14 bases sitting between them. Germline values: CDR1 MDHEN, CDR2 SYDVKM. The CDR3 DNA reads as TGTGCCAGCAGTTCTACAGGGTATGAGCAGCCCCAGCATTTT. As protein: CASSSTGYEQPQHF.

The J gene is TRBJ2-7, the V gene TRBV10-2; TRBD2 agrees at 10 bases. The V gene end was trimmed by 2 bases and the J gene end by 7 bases; junction bases not matched to a gene: 8. The CDR3 spans 15 residues. CDR1 and CDR2 (germline): WSHSY, SAAADI. CDR3 in amino acids: CASSEGLAGAGEQYF. CDR3 DNA: TGCGCCAGCAGTGAGGGGCTAGCGGGAGCGGGAGAGCAGTACTTC.

This clone has just one count. CDR3 amino acids: CASSLRGQGVSEAFF. DNA of the CDR3: TGTGCCAGCAGCTTAAGGGGACAGGGAGTCTCCGAAGCTTTCTTT. The V and J genes are TRBV7-6 and TRBJ1-1, with TRBD1 matching 9 bases. The V and J ends lost 2 bases and 8 bases, in that order; junction bases with no gene match: 9. Germline V gene lookup returns CDR1 SGHVS and CDR2 FNYEAQ. The CDR3 loop spans 15 amino acids.

The chain employs TRBV28 and TRBJ1-5, with TRBD1 identical over 11 bases. Germline V gene lookup returns CDR1 MDHEN and CDR2 SYDVKM. Unmatched junction bases numbered 5, after V lost 4 bases and J lost 3 bases. The CDR3 loop spans 16 amino acids. The CDR3: CASSSWDRGANQPQHF. In nucleotides, the CDR3 is TGTGCCAGCAGTTCCTGGGACAGGGGGGCCAATCAGCCCCAGCATTTT.

This chain links TRBV29-1 with TRBJ2-5, with TRBD2 as a possible D gene (5 bases). Per the germline V gene, CDR1 is SQVTM and CDR2 is ANQGSEA. The CDR3 is made up of 13 amino acids. Trimming removed 0 bases from V and 2 bases from J, with 7 bases in between. The CDR3, as DNA: TGCAGCGTTGAAGATCGGGGACAAGAGACCCAGTACTTC. It encodes CSVEDRGQETQYF.

This chain joins TRBV29-1 and TRBJ2-5; 10 bases fit TRBD2. The CDR3 is 15 residues long. Germline trimming cut 0 bases from V and 1 base from J; bases unmatched to any gene: 2. From germline, CDR1 is SQVTM and CDR2 ANQGSEA. The CDR3 spells CSVEDRTSGQETQYF. The CDR3 DNA follows: TGCAGCGTTGAAGATAGGACTAGCGGCCAAGAGACCCAGTACTTC.

The table lists this clone with a few counts. The chain joins TRBV19 to TRBJ1-1; D is unclear. Trimming cost V 3 bases and J 1 base, with 12 bases left between them. Per germline, CDR1 LNHDA and CDR2 SQIVND (reference sequence). The CDR3 has 15 residues. CDR3 in DNA: TGTGCCAGTAGTATTTTGTGGGCGCCGAACACTGAAGCTTTCTTT. This gives the protein CASSILWAPNTEAFF. The variable domain in full, completed from reference TRBV19 and TRBJ1-1, reads DGGITQSPKYLFRKEGQNVTLSCEQNLNHDAMYWYRQDPGQGLRLIYYSQIVNDFQKGDIAEGYSVSREKKESFPLTVTSAQKNPTAFYLCASSILWAPNTEAFFGQGTRLTVV.

This clone occurred once. The chain couples TRBV9 to TRBJ2-1; a possible D gene is TRBD1 (6 bases). The germline gives CDR1 SGDLS, CDR2 YYNGEE. The CDR3 sequence is 13 residues long. Trimming shortened V by 0 bases and J by 9 bases, and 10 bases separated the two germline ends. The chain's CDR3 is CASSVVGGLEQFF. The CDR3 coding sequence is TGTGCCAGCAGCGTAGTAGGGGGTCTTGAGCAGTTCTTC.

The chain combines TRBV9 with TRBJ1-2, with D possibly matching TRBD1 (5 bases). V gave up 6 bases and J gave up 8 bases, with 14 bases separating them. From germline, CDR1 is SGDLS and CDR2 YYNGEE. The CDR3 loop spans 12 amino acids. The DNA for the CDR3 is TGTGCCAGCAACGCCGGGACTGAGGGCTACACCTTC. Its translation is CASNAGTEGYTF.

The rearrangement joins TRBV7-2 to TRBJ1-2; 7 positions match TRBD1. CDR1 is SGHTA and CDR2 is FQGNSA in the germline V gene. This CDR3 region has 17 residues. V dropped 4 bases and J dropped 6; count of bases not matched to a gene: 17. The CDR3 DNA follows: TGTGCCAGCAGCTCCCAGTACGGGACAGTCGGGAAGAATGGCTACACCTTC. Amino acids: CASSSQYGTVGKNGYTF. Complete variable domain (other parts from reference TRBV7-2 and TRBJ1-2): GAGVSQSPSNKVTEKGKDVELRCDPISGHTALYWYRQSLGQGLEFLIYFQGNSAPDKSGLPSDRFSAERTGGSVSTLTIQRTQQEDSAVYLCASSSQYGTVGKNGYTFGSGTRLTVV.